This T cell receptor beta chain was sequenced during a study of T cells in localized non-small cell lung cancer. Repertoires were generated with immunoSEQ multiplex PCR, while TCRdb's copy carries only in-frame clones and drops some. The sample records about 74,000 clones, around 85% being singletons. As to this clone: As yet, its antigen is unknown.

The CDR3 covers 15 residues. Per the germline V gene, CDR1 is SGHRS and CDR2 is YFSETQ. V was trimmed by 0 bases and J by 6 bases, leaving 10 bases between them. Findings and caveats of the study: Paired adjacent lung recovered a median about 60 of the top 100 tumor clones. In uninvolved adjacent lung, T cell clonality reached its highest value, exceeding tumor. The tumor had only one region sequenced, so heterogeneity remains possible.

The chain couples TRBV5-1 to TRBJ1-6; a possible D gene is TRBD1 (6 bases). Sample: peripheral blood, taken before any cancer treatment. This TCR came from a female donor over 55 with stage I lung adenocarcinoma. CDR3 coding DNA: TGCGCCAGCAGCTTGGAAGAACAGGGTAATTCACCCCTCCACTTT. This translates into CASSLEEQGNSPLHF.